The 12 T cell receptor beta chains below come from one sample, sequenced in a study of response to subunit inactivated influenza vaccine. From the RT-PCR reads, TCRdb called clonotypes with MiXCR, one entry per CDR3 protein. The sample lists roughly 700,000 distinct CDR3 sequences, about 15% occurring once. Material: PBMCs from blood, obtained 14 to 15 days before vaccination. The receptors come from a man aged 50-59 years who received an inactivated influenza vaccine.

This clonotype showed up just a few times. The chain links TRBV2 to TRBJ2-1; D may be TRBD2 (6 bases). V lost 8 bases to trimming and J lost 6 bases, with 11 bases between them. The CDR3 spans 12 residues. Germline V gene lookup returns CDR1 SNHLY and CDR2 FYNNEI. CDR3 nucleotides: TGTGCCAGCTGCGGGGCTGGCAATGAGCAGTTCTTC. Residues: CASCGAGNEQFF.

Many counts were recorded for this clonotype. The chain uses TRBV20-1 and TRBJ2-7; D possibly matches TRBD1 or TRBD2 (6 bases each). Germline-derived CDR1 and CDR2 are DFQATT and SNEGSKA (reference sequence). The CDR3 loop spans 14 amino acids. The ends were cut back, 5 bases at V and 1 base at J, with 15 bases in the middle. For the CDR3, the DNA is TGCAGTGCTGAGACCGGGGGCCGATCCTACGAGCAGTACTTC. Translated, it gives CSAETGGRSYEQYF.

This chain uses TRBV9 with TRBJ2-3; 7 bases map to TRBD2. J gave up 2 bases and V 4 bases, and 10 bases lay outside the gene matches. The CDR3 spans 16 residues. Germline CDR1 and CDR2: SGDLS and YYNGEE. DNA for the CDR3: TGTGCCAGCAGCCCAGGGAGCGGGGCCTACACAGATACGCAGTATTTT. It is translated as CASSPGSGAYTDTQYF.

The CDR3 sequence: CASSLVGWEDNEQFF. DNA for the CDR3: TGTGCCAGCAGTTTAGTGGGGTGGGAGGACAATGAGCAGTTCTTC. The chain has TRBV12-3 or TRBV12-4 and TRBJ2-1; the D gene is possibly TRBD2 (6 bases). The V and J ends lost 1 base and 5 bases respectively, with 12 bases between them. The CDR3 length is 15 residues.

The chain is built from TRBV27 and TRBJ2-3; 10 positions match TRBD2. With 5 bases clipped from V and 4 bases from J, the junction kept 21 bases outside the gene matches. Germline assignment: CDR1 MNHEY and CDR2 SMNVEV (reference sequence). The CDR3 has 20 amino acids. CDR3 in amino acids: CASSPYGTRGAGGPADTQYF. For the CDR3, the DNA is TGTGCCAGCAGTCCATACGGGACAAGGGGAGCGGGAGGGCCTGCAGATACGCAGTATTTT.

This clonotype showed up just a few times. The V gene is TRBV7-9, the J gene TRBJ1-5; 7 nucleotides agree with TRBD1. The CDR3 spans 14 residues. Trimming took 6 bases from V and 4 from J; bases not matched to a gene: 6. Germline V CDR1 and CDR2: SEHNR, FQNEAQ (reference sequence). The CDR3 bases are TGTGCCAGCAGTTCTTTCAGGGGGAATCAGCCCCAGCATTTT. This translates into CASSSFRGNQPQHF.

This clonotype was recorded a few times. This sequence joins TRBV20-1 and TRBJ2-3; D possibly corresponds to TRBD2 (6 bases). This CDR3 has 14 amino acids. Trimming removed 7 bases from V and 0 bases from J, with 14 bases in between. Germline values: CDR1 DFQATT, CDR2 SNEGSKA (reference sequence). The DNA of the CDR3 is TGCAGTGGAACTCGCGGAGGGAGCACAGATACGCAGTATTTT. It translates to CSGTRGGSTDTQYF.

The chain joins TRBV13 to TRBJ2-1, with 13 bases fitting TRBD2. The CDR3 loop spans 15 amino acids. The V segment lost 8 bases and the J segment 6 bases; nucleotides outside the gene matches: 7. Looked up from germline, CDR1 is PRHDT and CDR2 is FYEKMQ (reference sequence). The CDR3 DNA sequence: TGTGCCAGCCGAGCCGGGACTAGCGGGATCAATGAGCAGTTCTTC. Residues: CASRAGTSGINEQFF.

This clonotype has a count of ten or more. The chain uses TRBV5-6 and TRBJ2-3; D unclear. Deletions cut 1 base from V and 1 base from J, with 7 bases between. Germline V gives CDR1 SGHDT, CDR2 YYEEEE. This CDR3 is 14 amino acids long. CDR3 DNA sequence: TGTGCCAGCAGCTTGACCGGCCGCACAGATACGCAGTATTTT. This translates into CASSLTGRTDTQYF.

This clonotype has more than one count but fewer than ten. The CDR3 DNA follows: TGCGCCAGCAGTCGGACAGGGTCGTTCAATGAGCAGTTCTTC. Encoded protein: CASSRTGSFNEQFF. The chain recombines TRBV4-3 with TRBJ2-1; 8 bases align to TRBD1. This CDR3 comprises 14 residues. Germline lookup yields CDR1 LGHNA and CDR2 YSLEER. J was trimmed by 6 bases and V by 6 bases; bases with no gene match: 7.

The chain couples TRBV20-1 to TRBJ1-5; D unclear. V lost 5 bases and J 7 bases, leaving 18 bases between the germline ends. Germline V gives CDR1 DFQATT, CDR2 SNEGSKA (reference sequence). The length of the CDR3 is 14 residues. The CDR3 sequence: CSASPRKAEQPQHF. The CDR3 coding sequence is TGCAGTGCTTCCCCCCGGAAGGCGGAACAGCCCCAGCATTTT.

This clonotype was seen more than once but under ten times. The chain has TRBV7-6 and TRBJ2-2; the D gene is possibly TRBD1 (6 bases). Trimming took 2 bases from V and 4 from J, leaving 20 bases between them. Looked up from germline, CDR1 is SGHVS and CDR2 is FNYEAQ. There are 18 residues in the CDR3. The CDR3 sequence: CASSLFSPRGSGTGELFF. In DNA form, the CDR3 reads TGTGCCAGCAGCTTATTTTCCCCGAGGGGGAGTGGCACCGGGGAGCTGTTTTTT.